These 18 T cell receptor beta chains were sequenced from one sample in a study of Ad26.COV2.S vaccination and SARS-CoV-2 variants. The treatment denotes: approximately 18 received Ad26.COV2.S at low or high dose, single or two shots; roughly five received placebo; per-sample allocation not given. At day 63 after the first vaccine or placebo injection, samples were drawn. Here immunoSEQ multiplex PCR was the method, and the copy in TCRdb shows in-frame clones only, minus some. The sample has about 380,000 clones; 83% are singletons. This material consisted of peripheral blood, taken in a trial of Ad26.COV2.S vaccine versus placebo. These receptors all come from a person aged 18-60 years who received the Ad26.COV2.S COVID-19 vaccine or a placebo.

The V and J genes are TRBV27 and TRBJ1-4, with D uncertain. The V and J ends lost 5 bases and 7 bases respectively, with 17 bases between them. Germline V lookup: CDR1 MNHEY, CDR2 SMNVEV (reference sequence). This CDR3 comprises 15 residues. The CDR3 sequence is CASSPRSSVAEKLFF. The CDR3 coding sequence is TGTGCCAGCAGTCCACGGTCGTCAGTGGCTGAAAAACTGTTTTTT. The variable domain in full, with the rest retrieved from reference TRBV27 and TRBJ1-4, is EAQVTQNPRYLITVTGKKLTVTCSQNMNHEYMSWYRQDPGLGLRQIYYSMNVEVTDKGDVPEGYKVSRKEKRNFPLILESPSPNQTSLYFCASSPRSSVAEKLFFGSGTQLSVL.

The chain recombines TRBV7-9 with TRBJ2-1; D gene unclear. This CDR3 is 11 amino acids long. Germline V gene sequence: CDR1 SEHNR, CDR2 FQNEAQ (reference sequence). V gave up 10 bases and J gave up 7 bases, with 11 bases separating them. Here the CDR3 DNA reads TGTGCCACTATAGTCCCAAATGAGCAGTTCTTC. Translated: CATIVPNEQFF.

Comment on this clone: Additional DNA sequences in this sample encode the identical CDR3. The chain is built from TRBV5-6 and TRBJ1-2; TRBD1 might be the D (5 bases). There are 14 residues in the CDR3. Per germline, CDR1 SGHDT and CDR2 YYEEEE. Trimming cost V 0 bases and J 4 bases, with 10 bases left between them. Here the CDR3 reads CASSLGQGVYGYTF. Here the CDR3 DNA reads TGTGCCAGCAGCTTGGGCCAGGGAGTCTATGGCTACACCTTC.

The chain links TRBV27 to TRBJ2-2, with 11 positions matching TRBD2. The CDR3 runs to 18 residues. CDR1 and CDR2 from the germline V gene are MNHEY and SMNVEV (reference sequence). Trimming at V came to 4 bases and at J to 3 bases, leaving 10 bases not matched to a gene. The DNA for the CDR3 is TGTGCCAGCAGTTCCCCCCCGGGACTAGCGGCTTACACCGGGGAGCTGTTTTTT. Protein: CASSSPPGLAAYTGELFF.

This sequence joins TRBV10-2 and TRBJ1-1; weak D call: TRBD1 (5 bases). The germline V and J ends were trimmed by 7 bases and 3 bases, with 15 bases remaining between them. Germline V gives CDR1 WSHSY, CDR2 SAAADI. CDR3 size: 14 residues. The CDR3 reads CASNDQGGYTEAFF. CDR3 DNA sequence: TGCGCCAGCAATGATCAGGGAGGGTACACTGAAGCTTTCTTT.

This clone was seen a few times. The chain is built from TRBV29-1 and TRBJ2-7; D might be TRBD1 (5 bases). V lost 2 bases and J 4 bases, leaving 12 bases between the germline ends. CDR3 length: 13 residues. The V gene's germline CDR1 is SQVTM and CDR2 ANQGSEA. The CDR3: CSVERQDNYEQYF. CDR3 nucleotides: TGCAGCGTTGAAAGGCAGGACAATTACGAGCAGTACTTC.

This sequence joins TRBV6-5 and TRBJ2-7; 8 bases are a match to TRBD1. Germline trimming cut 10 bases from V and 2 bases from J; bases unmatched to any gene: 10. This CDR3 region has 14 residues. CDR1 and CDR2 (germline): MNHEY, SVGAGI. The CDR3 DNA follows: TGTGCCACCCAACAGGGGGGCACTACCTACGAGCAGTACTTC. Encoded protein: CATQQGGTTYEQYF.

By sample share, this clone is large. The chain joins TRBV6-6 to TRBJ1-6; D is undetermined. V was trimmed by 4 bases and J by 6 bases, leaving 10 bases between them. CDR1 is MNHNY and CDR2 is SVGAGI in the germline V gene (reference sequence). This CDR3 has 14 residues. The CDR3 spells CASSSPGFNSPLHF. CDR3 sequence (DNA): TGTGCCAGCAGTTCGCCGGGTTTTAATTCACCCCTCCACTTT.

CDR3 sequence (DNA): TGTGCCAGTAGTGCTGCCGGGACTAGCGCAAATGAGCAGTTCTTC. As protein: CASSAAGTSANEQFF. The chain combines TRBV19 with TRBJ2-1; 10 bases line up with TRBD2. The CDR3 has 15 amino acids. Germline assignment: CDR1 LNHDA and CDR2 SQIVND (reference sequence). J lost 7 bases, V lost 5 bases, and 8 bases had no gene match.

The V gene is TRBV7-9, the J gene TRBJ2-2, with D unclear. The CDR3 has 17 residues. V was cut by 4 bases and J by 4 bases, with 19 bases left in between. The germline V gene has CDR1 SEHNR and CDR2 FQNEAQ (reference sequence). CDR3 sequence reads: CASSSPRAGVSTGELFF. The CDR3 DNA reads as TGTGCCAGCAGCTCACCACGAGCCGGAGTAAGCACCGGGGAGCTGTTTTTT.

CDR3 coding DNA: TGTGCCAGCTCACTGGGGGGCGCCCCGGGCAATGAGCAGTTCTTC. Amino acid sequence: CASSLGGAPGNEQFF. The chain uses TRBV18 and TRBJ2-1; D may correspond to TRBD1 or TRBD2 (6 bases each). The germline V gene encodes CDR1 KGHSH and CDR2 LQKENI. This CDR3 is built from 15 residues. Trimming pared 4 bases from V and 6 bases from J, leaving 16 bases between. The whole variable domain, filled in from reference TRBV18 and TRBJ2-1, reads NAGVMQNPRHLVRRRGQEARLRCSPMKGHSHVYWYRQLPEEGLKFMVYLQKENIIDESGMPKERFSAEFPKEGPSILRIQQVVRGDSAAYFCASSLGGAPGNEQFFGPGTRLTVL.

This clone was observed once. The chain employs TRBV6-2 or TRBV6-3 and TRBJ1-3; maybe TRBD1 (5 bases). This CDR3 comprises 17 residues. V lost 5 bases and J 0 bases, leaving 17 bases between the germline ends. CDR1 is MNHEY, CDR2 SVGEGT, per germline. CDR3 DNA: TGTGCCAGCAGTCGCTCCGGGACTTTTTTCTCTGGAAACACCATATATTTT. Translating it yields CASSRSGTFFSGNTIYF.

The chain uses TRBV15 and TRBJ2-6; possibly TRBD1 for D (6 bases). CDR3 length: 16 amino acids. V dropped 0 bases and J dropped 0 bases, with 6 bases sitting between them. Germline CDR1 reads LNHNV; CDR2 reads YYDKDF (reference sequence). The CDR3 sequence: CATSRDRGSGANVLTF. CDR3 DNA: TGTGCCACCAGCAGAGACAGGGGCTCTGGGGCCAACGTCCTGACTTTC.

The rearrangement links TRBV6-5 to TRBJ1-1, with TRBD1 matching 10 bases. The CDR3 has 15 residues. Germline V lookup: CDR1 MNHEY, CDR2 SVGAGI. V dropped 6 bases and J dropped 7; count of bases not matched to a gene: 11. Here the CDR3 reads CASRARDRGFIEAFF. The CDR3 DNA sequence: TGTGCCAGCAGGGCCCGGGACAGGGGCTTTATTGAAGCTTTCTTT.

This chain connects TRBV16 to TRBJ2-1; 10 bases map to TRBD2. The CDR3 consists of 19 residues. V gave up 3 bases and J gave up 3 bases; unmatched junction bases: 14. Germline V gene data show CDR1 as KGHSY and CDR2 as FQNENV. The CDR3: CASSHRGLASPDHYNEQFF. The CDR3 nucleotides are TGTGCCAGCAGCCACCGGGGACTAGCGTCCCCCGATCACTACAATGAGCAGTTCTTC.

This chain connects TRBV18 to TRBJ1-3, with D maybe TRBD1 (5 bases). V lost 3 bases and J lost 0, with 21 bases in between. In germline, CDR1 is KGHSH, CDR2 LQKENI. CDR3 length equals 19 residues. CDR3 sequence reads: CASSPPRLVGRHSGNTIYF. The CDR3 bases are TGTGCCAGCTCACCTCCCCGGTTGGTGGGACGCCACTCTGGAAACACCATATATTTT.

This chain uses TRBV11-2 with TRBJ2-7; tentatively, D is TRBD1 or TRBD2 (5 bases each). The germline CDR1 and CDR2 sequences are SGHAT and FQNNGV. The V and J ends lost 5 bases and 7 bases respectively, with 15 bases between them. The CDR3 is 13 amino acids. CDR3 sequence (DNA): TGTGCCAGCAGCCCGCAGGGACCGTGGGAGCAGTACTTC. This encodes CASSPQGPWEQYF.

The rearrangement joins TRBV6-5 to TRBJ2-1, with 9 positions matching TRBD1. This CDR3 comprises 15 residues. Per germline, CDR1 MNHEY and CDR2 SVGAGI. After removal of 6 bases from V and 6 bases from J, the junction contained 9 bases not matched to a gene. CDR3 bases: TGTGCCAGCAGCTGGGACAGGGCCTCCCTCAATGAGCAGTTCTTC. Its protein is CASSWDRASLNEQFF.